The source of this T cell receptor beta chain is a study of T-cell reconstitution after alpha-beta-depleted transplantation in children. Points on this clonotype: What it recognizes is unknown.

The CDR3 contains 12 residues. The V gene's germline CDR1 is SQVTM and CDR2 ANQGSEA. V was clipped by 6 bases and J by 5 bases; unmatched bases: 4. Broader study findings: T-cell numbers and diversity one year post-transplant derived largely from freshly generated T cells.

Unique molecular identifiers were used in preparing the TCRbeta library. TCRdb reanalysed the PCR reads using MiXCR and keeps one entry per CDR3 protein. The sample carries 500,000 to 750,000 distinct CDR3 sequences, approximately 30% recorded once. The chain has TRBV29-1 and TRBJ2-5; 9 bases match TRBD1. The sequencing here drew on PBMCs, taken before TCRalphabeta/CD19-depleted stem cell transplant. The sequence was obtained from a boy under two years old with Wiskott-Aldrich syndrome, due to receive a stem cell transplant. CDR3: CSVGTGRETQYF. As DNA, the CDR3 is TGCAGCGTCGGGACAGGGAGGGAGACCCAGTACTTC.